Included here is one T cell receptor beta chain sequence, with context. Its antigen is currently unknown. V gave up 8 bases and J gave up 5 bases, with 8 bases separating them. Germline CDR1 reads MNHEY; CDR2 reads SMNVEV (reference sequence). There are 11 residues in the CDR3. This sample is drawn from a study of T-cell reconstitution after alpha-beta-depleted transplantation in children. Study outcomes and limitations: Some patients owed their high day-60 TCRbeta diversity to surviving recipient T cells and thymic progenitors. A year had passed since transplant, and T-cell counts and diversity by then came mostly from newly produced T cells.

Unique molecular identifiers tagged the TCRbeta library. MiXCR, applied by TCRdb to the PCR reads, yields one record per CDR3 protein. The data show around 230,000 distinct CDR3 sequences, about a sixth seen once. The chain couples TRBV27 to TRBJ2-3; no reliable D call. This receptor was obtained from a male patient under 10 years old who had a stem cell transplant for acute lymphoblastic leukemia, so the T cells may come from the graft donor. Specimen: PBMCs, mostly from graft donor cells, collected 360 days after TCRalphabeta/CD19-depleted stem cell transplant. CDR3 loop: CASARLDTQYF. Written as DNA, the CDR3 is TGTGCCAGCGCCAGACTAGATACGCAGTATTTT.